This T cell receptor (beta chain) was sequenced for a study of tumor-infiltrating lymphocytes in primary liver carcinoma. A constant-region primer served to make TCR beta cDNA from roughly 480 ng total RNA. What produced the TCR beta libraries was three nested multiplex PCR rounds using slightly modified ARM-PCR. Each of the first two PCR rounds ran nine to ten cycles with TRBV1-TRBV30 forward and C-beta reverse primers. Using its own MiXCR run on the multiplex PCR reads, TCRdb lists one record per CDR3 protein. The data show approximately 120,000 distinct CDR3 sequences, with approximately 64% seen just once and approximately 8.9% held by the top ten. Worth noting for this clonotype: Its antigen is as yet unknown.

From roughly 21-30 mg of unsorted bulk tissue, DNA and RNA were co-extracted together. The patients presented with primary liver carcinoma, which was managed through surgical resection. V was shortened by 1 base and J by 1 base, with 13 bases between the two germline ends. Germline CDR1 and CDR2: DFQATT and SNEGSKA (reference sequence). The CDR3 has 15 residues. Study results and limitations: When set against blood, tumors had a significantly higher top-250-clone fraction (p = 0.039).

This receptor was taken from a woman in her sixties with primary liver carcinoma and hepatitis B virus infection. The sample comprised liver tumor tissue from sampling region 3. Noted subset: tumor region T3, left-lateral pole. The chain links TRBV20-1 to TRBJ2-5; D not resolved. The CDR3 sequence: CSARVEGGFQETQYF. CDR3 DNA: TGCAGTGCTAGAGTGGAAGGCGGATTCCAAGAGACCCAGTACTTC.